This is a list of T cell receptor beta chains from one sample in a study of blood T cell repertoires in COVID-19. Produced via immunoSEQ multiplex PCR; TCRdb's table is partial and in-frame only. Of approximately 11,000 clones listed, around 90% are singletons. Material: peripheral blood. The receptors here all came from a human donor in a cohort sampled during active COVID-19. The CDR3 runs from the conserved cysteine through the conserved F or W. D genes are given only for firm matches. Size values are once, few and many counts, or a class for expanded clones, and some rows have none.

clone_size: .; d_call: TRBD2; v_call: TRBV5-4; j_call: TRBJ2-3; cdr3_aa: CASSSRLAGGADTQYF; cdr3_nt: TGTGCCAGCAGCTCAAGACTAGCGGGAGGGGCAGATACGCAGTATTTT
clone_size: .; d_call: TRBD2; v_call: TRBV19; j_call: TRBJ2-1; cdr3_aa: CASRTSGPSYNEQFF; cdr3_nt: TGTGCCAGTAGAACTAGCGGGCCCTCCTACAATGAGCAGTTCTTC
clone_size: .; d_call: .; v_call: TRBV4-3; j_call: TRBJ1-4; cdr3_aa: CASSQATGEKLFF; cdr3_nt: TGCGCCAGCAGCCAGGCGACGGGAGAAAAACTGTTTTTT
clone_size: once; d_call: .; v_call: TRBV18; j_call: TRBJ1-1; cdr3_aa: CASSPEVRSGPEAFF; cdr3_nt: TGTGCCAGCTCACCAGAAGTACGGTCTGGGCCTGAAGCTTTCTTT
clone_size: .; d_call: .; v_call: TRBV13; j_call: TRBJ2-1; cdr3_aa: CASSLGTGQPNNEQFF; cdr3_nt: TGTGCCAGCAGCTTAGGAACAGGACAACCCAACAATGAGCAGTTCTTC
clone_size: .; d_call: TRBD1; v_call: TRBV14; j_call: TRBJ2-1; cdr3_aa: CASSQVPGQGDNEQFF; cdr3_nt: TGTGCCAGCAGCCAAGTCCCGGGACAGGGTGACAATGAGCAGTTCTTC
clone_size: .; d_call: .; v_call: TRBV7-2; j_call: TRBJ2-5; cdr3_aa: CASSDPTQGITLGQETQYF; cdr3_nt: TGTGCCAGCAGCGACCCCACCCAGGGGATTACGCTGGGGCAAGAGACCCAGTACTTC
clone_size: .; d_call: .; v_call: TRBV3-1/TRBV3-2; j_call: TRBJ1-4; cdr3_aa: CASSQRLNNEKLFF; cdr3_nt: TGTGCCAGCAGCCAAAGACTAAATAATGAAAAACTGTTTTTT
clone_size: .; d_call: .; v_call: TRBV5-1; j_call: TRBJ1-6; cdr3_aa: CASSYDTAGISPLHF; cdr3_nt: TGCGCCAGCAGCTACGACACAGCCGGAATTTCACCCCTCCACTTT
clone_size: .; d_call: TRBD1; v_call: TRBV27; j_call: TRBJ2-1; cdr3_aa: CASSLIGQGRDEQFF; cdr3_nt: TGTGCCAGCAGTTTGATAGGACAGGGGAGGGATGAGCAGTTCTTC
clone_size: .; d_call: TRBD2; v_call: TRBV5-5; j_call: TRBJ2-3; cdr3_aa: CASSGAGAKDTQYF; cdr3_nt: TGTGCCAGCAGCGGGGCGGGAGCCAAAGATACGCAGTATTTT
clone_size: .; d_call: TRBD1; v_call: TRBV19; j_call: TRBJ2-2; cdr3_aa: CASSAWTGGNTGELFF; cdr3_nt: TGTGCCAGTAGTGCCTGGACAGGGGGTAACACCGGGGAGCTGTTTTTT
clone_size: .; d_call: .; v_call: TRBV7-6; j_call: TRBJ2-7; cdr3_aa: CASSLESGREQYF; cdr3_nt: TGTGCCAGCAGCTTAGAGTCGGGAAGGGAGCAGTACTTC
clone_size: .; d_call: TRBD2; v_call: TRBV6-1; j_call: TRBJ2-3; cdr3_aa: CASSEASSGGYSTDTQYF; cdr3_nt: TGTGCCAGCAGTGAAGCGTCTAGCGGGGGGTATAGCACAGATACGCAGTATTTT
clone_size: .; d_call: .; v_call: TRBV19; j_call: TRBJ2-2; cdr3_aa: CASIPNGGTGELFF; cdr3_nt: TGTGCCAGTATCCCGAACGGGGGAACCGGGGAGCTGTTTTTT
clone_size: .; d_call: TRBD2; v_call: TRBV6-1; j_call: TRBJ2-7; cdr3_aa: CASSEWSLTSGIYEQYF; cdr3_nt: TGTGCCAGCAGTGAATGGTCCCTGACTAGCGGGATATACGAGCAGTACTTC
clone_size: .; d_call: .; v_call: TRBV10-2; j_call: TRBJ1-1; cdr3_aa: CASRMTGGGTEAFF; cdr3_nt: TGCGCCAGCAGAATGACAGGTGGCGGCACTGAAGCTTTCTTT
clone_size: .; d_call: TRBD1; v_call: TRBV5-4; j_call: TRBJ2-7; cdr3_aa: CASSVDRGAYEQYF; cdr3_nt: TGTGCCAGCAGCGTGGACAGGGGAGCCTACGAGCAGTACTTC
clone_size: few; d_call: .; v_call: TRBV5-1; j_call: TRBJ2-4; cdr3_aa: CASSTTSTGNIQYF; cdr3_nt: TGCGCCAGCAGTACGACTAGTACGGGAAACATTCAGTACTTC
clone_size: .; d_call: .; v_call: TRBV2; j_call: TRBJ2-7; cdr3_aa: CASSEAPLSLYEQYF; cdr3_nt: TGTGCCAGCAGTGAAGCACCCCTATCCCTCTACGAGCAGTACTTC
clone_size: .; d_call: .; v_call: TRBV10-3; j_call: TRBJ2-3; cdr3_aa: CATQTLRTDTQYF; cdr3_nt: TGTGCCACCCAGACTCTCCGCACAGATACGCAGTATTTT
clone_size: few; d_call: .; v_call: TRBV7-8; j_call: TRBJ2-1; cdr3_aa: CASSLGSSAGNEQFF; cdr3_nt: TGTGCCAGCAGCTTAGGTAGTTCCGCGGGCAATGAGCAGTTCTTC
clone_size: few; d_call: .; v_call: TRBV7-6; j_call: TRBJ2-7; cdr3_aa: CASSQGGAGLTSEQYF; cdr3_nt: TGTGCCAGCAGCCAAGGCGGGGCAGGGCTCACTTCCGAGCAGTACTTC
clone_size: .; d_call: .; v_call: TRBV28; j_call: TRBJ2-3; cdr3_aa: CASGPDTQYF; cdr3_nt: TGTGCCAGCGGCCCAGATACGCAGTATTTT
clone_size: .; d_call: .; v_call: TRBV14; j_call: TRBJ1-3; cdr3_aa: CASSIPGVSGNTIYF; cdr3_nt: TGTGCCAGCAGTATCCCGGGGGTCTCTGGAAACACCATATATTTT
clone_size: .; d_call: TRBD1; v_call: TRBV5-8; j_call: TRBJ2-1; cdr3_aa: CASPLDRVRARIKAYNEQFF; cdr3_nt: TGTGCCAGCCCTCTCGACAGGGTGAGAGCTAGGATAAAAGCTTACAATGAGCAGTTCTTC
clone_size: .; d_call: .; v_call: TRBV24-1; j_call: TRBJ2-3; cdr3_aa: CATSGSSGSFSTDTQYF; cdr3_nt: TGTGCCACCAGTGGGAGTAGCGGATCTTTTAGCACAGATACGCAGTATTTT
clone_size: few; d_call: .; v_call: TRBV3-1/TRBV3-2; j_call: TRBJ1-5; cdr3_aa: CASSHRGGNQPQHF; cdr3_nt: TGTGCCAGCAGCCACAGGGGTGGCAATCAGCCCCAGCATTTT
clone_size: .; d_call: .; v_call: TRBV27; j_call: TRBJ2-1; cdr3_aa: CASRAGTGYNEQFF; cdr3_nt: TGTGCCAGCAGAGCCGGGACTGGTTACAATGAGCAGTTCTTC
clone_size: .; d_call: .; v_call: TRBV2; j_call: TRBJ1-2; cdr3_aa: CASSESGQGGYTF; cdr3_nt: TGTGCCAGCAGTGAATCGGGCCAGGGCGGCTACACCTTC
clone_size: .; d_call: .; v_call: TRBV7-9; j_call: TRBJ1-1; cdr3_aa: CASSPTAPGTEAFF; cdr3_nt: TGTGCCAGCAGCCCAACTGCACCGGGGACTGAAGCTTTCTTT
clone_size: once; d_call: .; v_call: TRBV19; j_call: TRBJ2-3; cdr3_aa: CASSAGLPRGTDTQYF; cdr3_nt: TGTGCCAGTAGTGCTGGACTACCGCGGGGTACAGATACGCAGTATTTT
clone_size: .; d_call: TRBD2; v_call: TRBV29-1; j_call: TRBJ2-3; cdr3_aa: CSGGGLASDPDTQYF; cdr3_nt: TGCAGCGGGGGCGGACTAGCGTCTGATCCAGATACGCAGTATTTT
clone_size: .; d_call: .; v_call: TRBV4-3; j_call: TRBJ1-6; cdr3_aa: CASSQDLNWGRPNSPLHF; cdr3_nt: TGCGCCAGCAGCCAAGATCTTAATTGGGGGCGCCCCAATTCACCCCTCCACTTT
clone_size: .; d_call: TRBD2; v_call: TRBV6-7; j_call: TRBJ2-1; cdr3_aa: CASSYSRPRLAGDYNEQFF; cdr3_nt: TGTGCCAGCAGTTACTCACGGCCCAGACTAGCGGGAGATTACAATGAGCAGTTCTTC
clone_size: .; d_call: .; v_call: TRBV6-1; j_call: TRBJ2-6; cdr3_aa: CASSEFFRPGANVLTF; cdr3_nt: TGTGCCAGCAGTGAATTTTTCAGGCCTGGGGCCAACGTCCTGACTTTC
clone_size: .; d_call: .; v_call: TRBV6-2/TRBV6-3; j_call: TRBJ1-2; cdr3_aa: CASSYLGEWYGYTF; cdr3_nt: TGTGCCAGCAGTTATCTCGGGGAGTGGTATGGCTACACCTTC
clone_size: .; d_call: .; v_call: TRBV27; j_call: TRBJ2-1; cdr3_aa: CASSLRDIRNEQFF; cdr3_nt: TGTGCCAGCAGTCTCCGGGACATTAGAAATGAGCAGTTCTTC
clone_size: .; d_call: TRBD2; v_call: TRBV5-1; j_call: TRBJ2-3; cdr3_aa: CASSLDWASGRIDTQYF; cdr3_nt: TGCGCCAGCAGCTTGGATTGGGCTAGCGGGAGGATAGATACGCAGTATTTT
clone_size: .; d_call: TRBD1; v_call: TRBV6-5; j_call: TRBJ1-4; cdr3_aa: CASSLGQAKEKLFF; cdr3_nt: TGTGCCAGCAGCCTGGGACAGGCGAAAGAAAAACTGTTTTTT
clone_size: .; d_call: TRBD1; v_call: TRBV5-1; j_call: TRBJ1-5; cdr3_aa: CASSRDREPNYSNQPQHF; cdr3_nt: TGCGCCAGCAGTCGGGACAGGGAGCCGAACTATAGCAATCAGCCCCAGCATTTT
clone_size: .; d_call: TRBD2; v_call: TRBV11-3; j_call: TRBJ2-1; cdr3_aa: CASSFLAENEQFF; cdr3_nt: TGTGCCAGCAGCTTTCTAGCGGAAAATGAGCAGTTCTTC
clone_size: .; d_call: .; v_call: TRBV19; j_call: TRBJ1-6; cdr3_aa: CASSASRDSDNSPLHF; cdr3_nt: TGTGCCAGTAGTGCCTCCCGAGACAGCGATAATTCACCCCTCCACTTT
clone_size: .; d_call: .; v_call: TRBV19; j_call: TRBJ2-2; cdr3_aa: CASIRSPNTGELFF; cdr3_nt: TGTGCCAGTATTCGGTCTCCGAACACCGGGGAGCTGTTTTTT
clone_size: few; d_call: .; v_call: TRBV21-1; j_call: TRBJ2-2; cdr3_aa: CASSHGKVGTGELFF; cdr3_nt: TGTGCCAGCAGCCACGGGAAGGTAGGGACCGGGGAGCTGTTTTTT
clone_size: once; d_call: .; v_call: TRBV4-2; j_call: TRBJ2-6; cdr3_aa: CASSQSRSSGANVLTF; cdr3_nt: TGTGCCAGCAGCCAATCGAGGAGCTCTGGGGCCAACGTCCTGACTTTC
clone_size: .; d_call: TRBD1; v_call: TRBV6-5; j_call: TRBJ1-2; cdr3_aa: CASSYSSDRGFGYTF; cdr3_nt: TGTGCCAGCAGTTACTCGAGCGACAGGGGATTCGGCTACACCTTC
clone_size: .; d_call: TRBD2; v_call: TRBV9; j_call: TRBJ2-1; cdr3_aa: CASSVGGRGYNEQFF; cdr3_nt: TGTGCCAGCAGCGTTGGCGGGAGGGGCTACAATGAGCAGTTCTTC